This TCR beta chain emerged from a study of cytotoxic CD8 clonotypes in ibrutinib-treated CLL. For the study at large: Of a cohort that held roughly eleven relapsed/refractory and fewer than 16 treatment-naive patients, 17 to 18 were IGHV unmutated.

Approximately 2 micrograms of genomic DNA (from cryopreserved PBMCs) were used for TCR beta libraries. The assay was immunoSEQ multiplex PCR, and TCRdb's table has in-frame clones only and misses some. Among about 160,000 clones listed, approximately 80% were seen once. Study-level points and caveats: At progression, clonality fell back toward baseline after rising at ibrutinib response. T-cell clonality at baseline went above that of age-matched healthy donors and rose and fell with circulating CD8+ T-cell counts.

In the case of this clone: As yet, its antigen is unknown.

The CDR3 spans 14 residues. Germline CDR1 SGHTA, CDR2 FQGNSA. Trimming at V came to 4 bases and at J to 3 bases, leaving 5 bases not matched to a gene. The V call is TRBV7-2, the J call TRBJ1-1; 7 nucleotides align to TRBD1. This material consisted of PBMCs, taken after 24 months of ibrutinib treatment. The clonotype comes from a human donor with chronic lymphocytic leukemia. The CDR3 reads CASSSRQGYTEAFF. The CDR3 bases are TGTGCCAGCAGCTCCCGACAGGGATACACTGAAGCTTTCTTT.